The next 3 T cell receptor beta chains were all read from a single sample in a study of T cells after yellow fever vaccination. TCRdb re-called the 5' RACE reads through MiXCR, storing one row per CDR3 protein. This sample has 340,000 or so distinct CDR3 sequences, with 9.5% to 15% found just once. The sequenced sample was CD4+ T cells sorted from PBMCs, obtained 15 days after the yellow fever booster vaccination. The receptors derive from a man younger than 35 who received the YFV17D yellow fever vaccine.

The chain has TRBV19 and TRBJ1-1, with D tentatively TRBD1 (5 bases). V lost 5 bases, J lost 6 bases, and 16 bases lay in between. Germline V gives CDR1 LNHDA, CDR2 SQIVND (reference sequence). The CDR3 loop spans 14 amino acids. CDR3 in amino acids: CASSPNGGSAEAFF. The DNA for the CDR3 is TGTGCCAGTAGTCCAAACGGGGGTTCGGCTGAAGCTTTCTTT. The full variable domain, in which reference TRBV19 and TRBJ1-1 provide the parts outside the CDR3, is DGGITQSPKYLFRKEGQNVTLSCEQNLNHDAMYWYRQDPGQGLRLIYYSQIVNDFQKGDIAEGYSVSREKKESFPLTVTSAQKNPTAFYLCASSPNGGSAEAFFGQGTRLTVV.

The chain uses TRBV4-2 and TRBJ1-6; D is unclear. V gave up 0 bases and J gave up 9 bases, with 3 bases separating them. CDR1 is LGHNA and CDR2 is YNFKEQ in the germline V gene. The CDR3 runs 12 residues. CDR3 in amino acids: CASSQERSPLHF. Written as DNA, the CDR3 is TGTGCCAGCAGCCAAGAACGTTCACCCCTCCACTTT.

This clonotype has only a few counts. This chain connects TRBV5-1 to TRBJ2-1; TRBD2 agrees at 10 bases. Unmatched junction bases numbered 8, after V lost 0 bases and J lost 5 bases. The CDR3 is 17 residues long. Germline-derived CDR1 and CDR2 are SGHRS and YFSETQ. CDR3 DNA: TGCGCCAGCAGCTTGGGGCTAGCGGGGGTACTAGACAATGAGCAGTTCTTC. Amino acids: CASSLGLAGVLDNEQFF. The whole variable domain, remainder taken from reference TRBV5-1 and TRBJ2-1, is KAGVTQTPRYLIKTRGQQVTLSCSPISGHRSVSWYQQTPGQGLQFLFEYFSETQRNKGNFPGRFSGRQFSNSRSEMNVSTLELGDSALYLCASSLGLAGVLDNEQFFGPGTRLTVL.